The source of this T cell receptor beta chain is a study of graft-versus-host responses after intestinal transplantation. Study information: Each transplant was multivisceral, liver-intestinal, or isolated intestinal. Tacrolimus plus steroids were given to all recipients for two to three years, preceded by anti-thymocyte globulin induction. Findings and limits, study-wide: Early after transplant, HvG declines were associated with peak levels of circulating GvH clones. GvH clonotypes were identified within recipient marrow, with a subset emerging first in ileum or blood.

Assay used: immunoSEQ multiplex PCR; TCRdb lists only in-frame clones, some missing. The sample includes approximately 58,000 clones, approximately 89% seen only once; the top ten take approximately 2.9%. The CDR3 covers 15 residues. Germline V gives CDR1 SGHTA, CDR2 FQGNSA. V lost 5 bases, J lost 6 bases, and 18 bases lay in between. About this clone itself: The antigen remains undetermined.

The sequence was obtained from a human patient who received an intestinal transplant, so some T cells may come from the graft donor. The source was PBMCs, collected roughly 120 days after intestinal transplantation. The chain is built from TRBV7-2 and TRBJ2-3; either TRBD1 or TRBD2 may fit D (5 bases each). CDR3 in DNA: TGTGCCAGCAGCCCGCGTAGCGCCCACAGGGATACGCAGTATTTT. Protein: CASSPRSAHRDTQYF.